The 15 T cell receptor beta chains given below trace back to one sample, sequenced in a study of shared clonotypes between healthy human individuals. CD8 cells classed as naive were CD45RO-negative and positively selected for CCR7, excluding terminally differentiated effector memory CD45RA+ cells. Data came from immunoSEQ multiplex PCR; TCRdb stores just in-frame clones and leaves some out. The sample holds just over 2,000,000 clones; about 95% are singletons and the top ten take about 1.1%. The specimen sequenced was naive CD8+ T cells sorted from blood. These receptors came from a young man in good health.

V usage is TRBV4-3 and J usage is TRBJ2-5, with 8 bases matching TRBD1. The end of the DNA fits TRBJ2-7 better, so the J call may be wrong. There are 17 residues in the CDR3. CDR1 LGHNA and CDR2 YSLEER come from the germline V gene. The CDR3 loop is CASSQEGGDRGSYEQYF. The DNA for the CDR3 is TGCGCCAGCAGCCAAGAGGGCGGCGACAGGGGCTCCTACGAGCAGTACTTC.

The chain recombines TRBV30 with TRBJ1-2; 9 bases match TRBD1. Germline V gene sequence: CDR1 GTSNPN, CDR2 SVGIG (reference sequence). The trim removed 0 bases at V and 8 bases at J, leaving 13 bases unmatched. The CDR3 has 16 amino acids. CDR3 region: CAWSVLLLGQGGGYTF. As DNA, the CDR3 is TGTGCCTGGAGTGTACTTCTCCTGGGACAGGGAGGGGGCTACACCTTC.

The chain couples TRBV6-1 to TRBJ2-5; a possible D gene is TRBD1 (5 bases). TRBJ2-7 explains the end of the DNA better; the J call may be wrong. This CDR3 has 13 amino acids. Germline CDR1 and CDR2: MNHNS and SASEGT. The CDR3 DNA reads TGTGCCAGCGGGGAAGGACATCTCTACGAGCAGTACTTC. Residues: CASGEGHLYEQYF.

The chain links TRBV2 to TRBJ1-1, with D maybe TRBD1 (5 bases). Trimming shortened V by 0 bases and J by 5 bases, and 16 bases separated the two germline ends. The CDR3 contains 16 residues. The germline V gene encodes CDR1 SNHLY and CDR2 FYNNEI. The CDR3 protein is CASSEALAGRETEAFF. CDR3 sequence (DNA): TGTGCCAGCAGTGAAGCGCTGGCAGGGAGGGAAACTGAAGCTTTCTTT.

The chain is built from TRBV12-5 and TRBJ2-7; 10 nucleotides agree with TRBD1. Germline assignment: CDR1 LGHNT and CDR2 FRNRAP. The junction had 7 bases not matched to a gene; V was cut back by 5 bases and J by 3 bases. The CDR3 runs 15 residues. The CDR3: CASGLPRDRGYEQYF. The CDR3 region has the DNA TGTGCTAGTGGTCTCCCCCGGGACAGGGGCTACGAGCAGTACTTC.

This clone was picked up a small number of times. The chain has TRBV5-1 and TRBJ1-1, with D tentatively TRBD1 (5 bases). CDR3 length: 14 amino acids. Looked up from germline, CDR1 is SGHRS and CDR2 is YFSETQ. Trimming cost V 2 bases and J 4 bases, with 12 bases left between them. The CDR3 nucleotides are TGCGCCAGCAGCTTCTTCCAGGGTACCACTGAAGCTTTCTTT. Translating gives CASSFFQGTTEAFF.

Remarks on this clone: Other DNA sequences in the sample encode the same CDR3. The CDR3: CASSQDPAGPYEQYF. CDR3 bases: TGCGCCAGCAGCCAAGATCCCGCAGGCCCCTACGAGCAGTACTTC. The chain links TRBV4-1 to TRBJ2-7, with D uncertain. V was trimmed by 0 bases and J by 2 bases, leaving 11 bases between them. CDR1 MGHRA and CDR2 YSYEKL come from the germline V gene. CDR3 size: 15 residues.

V and J are TRBV9 and TRBJ2-5; a weak D match, TRBD1 (7 bases). Germline loops: CDR1 SGDLS, CDR2 YYNGEE. Trimming took off 3 bases at V and 4 bases at J, with 19 bases between the two ends. The CDR3 is 16 residues long. CDR3 protein: CASSAPGPQGGETQYF. In DNA form, the CDR3 reads TGTGCCAGCAGCGCCCCCGGCCCTCAGGGGGGAGAGACCCAGTACTTC.

The V gene is TRBV11-2, the J gene TRBJ1-2; D not certain. The CDR3 covers 17 residues. Germline loops: CDR1 SGHAT, CDR2 FQNNGV. The ends were cut back, 0 bases at V and 4 bases at J, with 18 bases in the middle. In DNA form, the CDR3 reads TGTGCCAGCAGCTTAGATCTAGTCCTGGGAAAAGGCTATGGCTACACCTTC. As protein: CASSLDLVLGKGYGYTF.

The V gene is TRBV19, the J gene TRBJ1-3; TRBD1 matches 11 bases. Germline V gene sequence: CDR1 LNHDA, CDR2 SQIVND (reference sequence). The CDR3 covers 16 residues. The V gene end was trimmed by 9 bases and the J gene end by 0 bases; junction bases not matched to a gene: 7. In DNA, the CDR3 is TGTGCCAGCGGACAGGGGGCCTATCTCTCTGGAAACACCATATATTTT. This encodes CASGQGAYLSGNTIYF.

The CDR3 is CASSYDGEDTQYF. The CDR3 DNA reads TGTGCCAGCAGTTACGATGGGGAAGATACGCAGTATTTT. This chain joins TRBV6-5 and TRBJ2-3; D is ambiguous. V was shortened by 2 bases and J by 5 bases, with 8 bases between the two germline ends. Germline-derived CDR1 and CDR2 are MNHEY and SVGAGI. This CDR3 spans 13 amino acids.

The chain has TRBV6-1 and TRBJ2-4, with D unclear. V dropped 5 bases and J dropped 0 bases, with 8 bases sitting between them. CDR1 is MNHNS, CDR2 SASEGT, per germline. The CDR3 consists of 14 residues. The CDR3 reads CASSLRLAKNIQYF. The CDR3 region has the DNA TGTGCCAGCAGTCTTCGATTAGCCAAAAACATTCAGTACTTC.

The chain has TRBV7-9 and TRBJ2-3; unclear D gene. This CDR3 is 12 amino acids long. Germline CDR1 SEHNR, CDR2 FQNEAQ (reference sequence). Between the trimmed V and J ends, which lost 5 bases and 6 bases, there was a span of 9 bases. This CDR3 is CASSTMWDTQYF. The CDR3 DNA follows: TGTGCCAGCAGCACAATGTGGGATACGCAGTATTTT. Combining the CDR3 with reference TRBV7-9 and TRBJ2-3 gives the whole variable domain DTGVSQNPRHKITKRGQNVTFRCDPISEHNRLYWYRQTLGQGPEFLTYFQNEAQLEKSRLLSDRFSAERPKGSFSTLEIQRTEQGDSAMYLCASSTMWDTQYFGPGTRLTVL.

The rearrangement links TRBV6-5 to TRBJ1-6; D gene unclear. Trimming removed 7 bases at V and 3 bases at J, with 7 bases between. This CDR3 contains 13 residues. Germline lookup yields CDR1 MNHEY and CDR2 SVGAGI. In DNA, the CDR3 is TGTGCCAGCACCTGGGACTATAATTCACCCCTCCACTTT. Translated: CASTWDYNSPLHF.

This chain uses TRBV5-1 with TRBJ1-4; TRBD1 aligns across 11 bases. Losses at the gene ends were 4 bases for V and 5 bases for J; bases not matched to a gene: 7. From germline, CDR1 is SGHRS and CDR2 YFSETQ. The CDR3 sequence is 16 residues long. The CDR3 sequence: CASSTGQGVTNEKLFF. The DNA for the CDR3 is TGCGCCAGCAGCACGGGACAGGGGGTGACCAATGAAAAACTGTTTTTT.